The clone carrying this T cell receptor beta chain was observed a handful of times. Its cognate antigen is unknown. The data derive from a study of T cells after yellow fever vaccination. Findings and limits, study-wide: Though weaker, the secondary response peaked faster, on day 5 versus 15. The booster saw the reappearance of most primary-vaccination clones (nearly 98% CD4, around 88% CD8). Clonotypes found in both CD4 and CD8 compartments made up a small share.

Germline V lookup: CDR1 SGHDT, CDR2 YYEEEE. The CDR3 is 15 amino acids. Trimming removed 1 base from V and 1 base from J, with 11 bases in between. As TCR cDNA was made by 5'RACE template switching, a universal primer site and UMIs were added. Via MiXCR, TCRdb re-called the 5' RACE reads, giving one row per CDR3 protein. The sample lists some 300,000 distinct CDR3 sequences, less than 9.5% occurring once. The genes are TRBV5-6 and TRBJ1-1; no clear D gene. The receptor's source is a man aged 18-30 years who received the YFV17D yellow fever vaccine. The sample here was CD4+ T cells sorted from PBMCs, taken 5 days after the yellow fever booster vaccination. CDR3 nucleotide sequence: TGTGCCAGCAGCTTGCAAGGAGCGCCGAACACTGAAGCTTTCTTT. It specifies CASSLQGAPNTEAFF.